The table lists the clone carrying this T cell receptor (beta chain) with a few counts. What it binds is unknown. Germline V CDR1 and CDR2: PRHDT, FYEKMQ (reference sequence). The length of the CDR3 is 15 residues. The ends were cut back, 4 bases at V and 4 bases at J, with 16 bases in the middle. Reverse transcribing all isolated RNA meant expressed TCRB transcripts were sequenced. Sequenced by immunoSEQ multiplex PCR; TCRdb stores in-frame clones only, minus some. The data show around 310,000 clones, roughly 13% seen once. This record comes from a study of beta chain features in type 1 diabetes. General study findings and limits: At VDJ recombination sites, type 1 diabetes patients had fewer insertions and more deleted nucleotides. TCRB CDR3s were moderately but significantly shorter in Type 1 diabetes patients in all four CD4+ subsets.

The sequenced sample was naive CD4+ T cells from blood. The receptor was derived from a woman aged 18-30 years with type 1 diabetes. This rearrangement joins TRBV13 to TRBJ2-5, with D tentatively TRBD2 (6 bases). CDR3 region: CASSSFRTKTETQYF. For the CDR3, the DNA is TGTGCCAGCAGCTCCTTCCGGACTAAGACAGAGACCCAGTACTTC.